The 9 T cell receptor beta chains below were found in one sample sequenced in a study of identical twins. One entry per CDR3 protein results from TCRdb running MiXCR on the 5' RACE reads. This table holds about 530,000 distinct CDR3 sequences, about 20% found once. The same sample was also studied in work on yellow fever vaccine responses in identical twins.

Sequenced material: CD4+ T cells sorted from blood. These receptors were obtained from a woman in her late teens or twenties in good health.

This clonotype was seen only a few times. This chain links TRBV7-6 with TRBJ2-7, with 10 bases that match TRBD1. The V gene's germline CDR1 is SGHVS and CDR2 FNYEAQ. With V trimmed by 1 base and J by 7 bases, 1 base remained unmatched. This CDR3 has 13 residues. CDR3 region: CASSLGTGGEQYF. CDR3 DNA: TGTGCCAGCAGCTTAGGGACAGGGGGAGAGCAGTACTTC.

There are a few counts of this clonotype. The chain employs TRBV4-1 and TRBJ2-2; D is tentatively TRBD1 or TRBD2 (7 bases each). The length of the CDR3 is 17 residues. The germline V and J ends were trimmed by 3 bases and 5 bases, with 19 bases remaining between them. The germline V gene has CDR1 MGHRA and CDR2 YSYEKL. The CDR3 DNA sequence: TGCGCCAGCAGCCACACCCAGATCAGGGGGGGGACCGGGGAGCTGTTTTTT. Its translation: CASSHTQIRGGTGELFF.

The CDR3 region has the DNA TGTGCCAGCAGCCCAACCGGACAGGCACCTATCCAAGAGACCCAGTACTTC. Translated, it gives CASSPTGQAPIQETQYF. The chain employs TRBV7-7 and TRBJ2-5; 7 nucleotides match TRBD1. Germline CDR1 and CDR2: SSHAT and FNYEAQ (reference sequence). This CDR3 contains 17 residues. With V trimmed by 5 bases and J by 1 base, 13 bases remained unmatched.

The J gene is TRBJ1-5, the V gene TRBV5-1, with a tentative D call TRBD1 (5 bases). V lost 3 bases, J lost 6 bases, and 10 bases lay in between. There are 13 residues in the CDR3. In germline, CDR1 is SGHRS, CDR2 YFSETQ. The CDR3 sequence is CASSSGSGQPQHF. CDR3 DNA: TGCGCCAGCAGCTCAGGGTCGGGTCAGCCCCAGCATTTT. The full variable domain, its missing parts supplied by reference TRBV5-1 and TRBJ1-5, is KAGVTQTPRYLIKTRGQQVTLSCSPISGHRSVSWYQQTPGQGLQFLFEYFSETQRNKGNFPGRFSGRQFSNSRSEMNVSTLELGDSALYLCASSSGSGQPQHFGDGTRLSIL.

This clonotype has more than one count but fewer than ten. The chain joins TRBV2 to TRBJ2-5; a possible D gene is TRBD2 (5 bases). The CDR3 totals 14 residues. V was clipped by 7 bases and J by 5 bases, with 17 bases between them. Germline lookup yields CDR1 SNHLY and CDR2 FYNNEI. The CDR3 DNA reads TGTGCCAGCAAAACGAATAGCGACGTTGAGACCCAGTACTTC. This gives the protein CASKTNSDVETQYF.

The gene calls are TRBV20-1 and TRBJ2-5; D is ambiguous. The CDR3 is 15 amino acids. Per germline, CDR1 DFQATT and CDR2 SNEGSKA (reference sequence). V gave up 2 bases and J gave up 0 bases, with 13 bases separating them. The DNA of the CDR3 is TGCAGTGCTAGACCGCTCTCTGCGTACCAAGAGACCCAGTACTTC. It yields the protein CSARPLSAYQETQYF.

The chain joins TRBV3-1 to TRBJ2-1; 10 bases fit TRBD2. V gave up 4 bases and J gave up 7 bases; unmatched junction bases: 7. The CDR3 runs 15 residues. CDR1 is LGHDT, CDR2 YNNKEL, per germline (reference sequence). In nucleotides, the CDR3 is TGTGCCAGCAGCCGGGCTAGCGGGAGCTTGAATGAGCAGTTCTTC. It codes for CASSRASGSLNEQFF.

As DNA, the CDR3 is TGCGCCAGCAGCTTACGGGACAGGGGTAACACCGGGGAGCTGTTTTTT. Translated: CASSLRDRGNTGELFF. The J gene is TRBJ2-2, the V gene TRBV5-1; 10 bases agree with TRBD1. V lost 2 bases to trimming and J lost 2 bases; unmatched junction nucleotides: 3. CDR1 and CDR2 from the germline V gene are SGHRS and YFSETQ. This CDR3 spans 16 amino acids.

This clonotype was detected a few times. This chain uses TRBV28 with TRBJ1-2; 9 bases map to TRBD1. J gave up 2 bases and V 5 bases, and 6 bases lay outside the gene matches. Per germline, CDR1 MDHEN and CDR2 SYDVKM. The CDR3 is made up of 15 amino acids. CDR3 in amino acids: CASSPQGQGNYGYTF. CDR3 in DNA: TGTGCCAGCAGTCCCCAGGGACAGGGAAACTATGGCTACACCTTC.